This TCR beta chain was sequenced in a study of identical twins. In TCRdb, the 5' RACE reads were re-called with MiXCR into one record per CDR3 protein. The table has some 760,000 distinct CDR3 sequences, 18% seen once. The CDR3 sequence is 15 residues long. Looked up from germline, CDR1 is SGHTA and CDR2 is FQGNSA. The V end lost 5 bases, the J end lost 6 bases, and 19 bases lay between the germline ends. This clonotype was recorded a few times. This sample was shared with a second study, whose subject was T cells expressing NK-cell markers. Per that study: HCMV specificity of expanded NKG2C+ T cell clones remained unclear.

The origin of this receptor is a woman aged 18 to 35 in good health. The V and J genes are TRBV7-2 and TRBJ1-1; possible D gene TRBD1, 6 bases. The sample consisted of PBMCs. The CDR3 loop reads CASSPRPGHRAEAFF. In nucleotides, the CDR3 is TGTGCCAGCAGCCCACGTCCGGGACATAGGGCTGAAGCTTTCTTT. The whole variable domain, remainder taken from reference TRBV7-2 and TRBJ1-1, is GAGVSQSPSNKVTEKGKDVELRCDPISGHTALYWYRQSLGQGLEFLIYFQGNSAPDKSGLPSDRFSAERTGGSVSTLTIQRTQQEDSAVYLCASSPRPGHRAEAFFGQGTRLTVV.